Shown below are 32 T cell receptor beta chains from a single sample sequenced in a study of cytomegalovirus exposure and HLA in healthy donors. PCR primers comprised 60 Vbeta and 13 Jbeta primers. The protocol was immunoSEQ multiplex PCR, while the TCRdb copy is restricted to in-frame clones and leaves out a portion. This table has about 200,000 clones, approximately 82% appearing once. Sequenced: PBMCs. The receptors originated from a woman younger than 35 in good health and CMV-seronegative.

The rearrangement joins TRBV19 to TRBJ1-1, with 8 bases aligning to TRBD1. This CDR3 is built from 16 residues. CDR1 and CDR2 (germline): LNHDA, SQIVND (reference sequence). V dropped 5 bases and J dropped 6; count of bases not matched to a gene: 14. Here the CDR3 DNA reads TGTGCCAGTAGTCCCTTAGGGCAGGGGGCTTTCCCTGAAGCTTTCTTT. Protein sequence: CASSPLGQGAFPEAFF. Supplemented by reference TRBV19 and TRBJ1-1, the full variable domain reads DGGITQSPKYLFRKEGQNVTLSCEQNLNHDAMYWYRQDPGQGLRLIYYSQIVNDFQKGDIAEGYSVSREKKESFPLTVTSAQKNPTAFYLCASSPLGQGAFPEAFFGQGTRLTVV.

The rearrangement uses TRBV4-3 and TRBJ2-1; D perhaps matches TRBD2 (6 bases). This CDR3 has 16 residues. V gave up 0 bases and J gave up 7 bases, with 16 bases separating them. The V gene's germline CDR1 is LGHNA and CDR2 YSLEER. CDR3 protein: CASSQDWRDVTNEQFF. The CDR3 DNA reads as TGCGCCAGCAGCCAAGATTGGCGGGACGTAACGAATGAGCAGTTCTTC.

The gene calls are TRBV5-5 and TRBJ2-6; D unresolved. V dropped 4 bases and J dropped 0 bases, with 11 bases sitting between them. Germline V lookup: CDR1 SGHKS, CDR2 YYEKEE (reference sequence). This CDR3 region has 16 residues. CDR3 sequence: CASSPQVFSGANVLTF. The CDR3 DNA reads as TGTGCCAGCAGCCCCCAGGTATTCTCTGGGGCCAACGTCCTGACTTTC.

The V and J genes are TRBV4-3 and TRBJ2-1; 9 bases fit TRBD1. Germline V gene data show CDR1 as LGHNA and CDR2 as YSLEER. J gave up 7 bases and V 1 base, and 5 bases lay outside the gene matches. There are 15 residues in the CDR3. CDR3 residues: CASSQATGGGNEQFF. CDR3 DNA: TGCGCCAGCAGCCAAGCGACAGGGGGGGGAAATGAGCAGTTCTTC.

Here the CDR3 reads CASSSTHRFTEAFF. The CDR3 nucleotides are TGCGCCAGCTCCTCTACCCACCGATTCACTGAAGCTTTCTTT. The chain combines TRBV4-1 with TRBJ1-1; no clear D gene. CDR1 MGHRA and CDR2 YSYEKL come from the germline V gene. CDR3 length equals 14 residues. V was pared by 8 bases and J by 4 bases, with 17 bases between.

The gene calls are TRBV5-1 and TRBJ1-1, with 8 bases aligning to TRBD1. The length of the CDR3 is 14 residues. V lost 5 bases, J lost 0 bases, and 3 bases stayed unmatched. CDR1 and CDR2 from the germline V gene are SGHRS and YFSETQ. CDR3 sequence reads: CASSSGGMNTEAFF. The CDR3 bases are TGCGCCAGCAGTTCAGGGGGCATGAACACTGAAGCTTTCTTT.

This chain links TRBV10-3 with TRBJ2-1, with D unclear. CDR3 length equals 15 residues. CDR1 is ENHRY and CDR2 is SYGVKD in the germline V gene. Trimming took 2 bases from V and 0 from J, leaving 8 bases between them. CDR3 in amino acids: CAISEEESSYNEQFF. CDR3 DNA sequence: TGTGCCATCAGTGAGGAGGAATCCTCCTACAATGAGCAGTTCTTC.

This chain uses TRBV7-9 with TRBJ1-6, with no clear D. The V end was cut by 3 bases, the J end by 7 bases, with 13 bases between. This CDR3 comprises 15 residues. Per the germline V gene, CDR1 is SEHNR and CDR2 is FQNEAQ (reference sequence). The CDR3: CASSFETARNSPLHF. The CDR3 nucleotides read TGTGCCAGCAGCTTTGAGACCGCGAGGAATTCACCCCTCCACTTT.

Notes on this clone: The germline gene is not matched at one end of the junction; a read error may be the cause. V is TRBV4-1 and J is TRBJ1-4; D may be TRBD1 (5 bases). This CDR3 region has 14 residues. Germline assignment: CDR1 MGHRA and CDR2 YSYEKL. Written as DNA, the CDR3 is TGCGCCAGCAGCCCCGACAGCTCTAAAGAAAAACTGTTTTTT. Translating it yields CASSPDSSKEKLFF.

In the case of this clone: Other DNA sequences in this specimen translate into the identical CDR3. This sequence joins TRBV30 and TRBJ1-1; D is ambiguous. This CDR3 has 13 amino acids. Trimming stripped 3 bases from V and 3 bases from J, with 11 bases between. Germline lookup yields CDR1 GTSNPN and CDR2 SVGIG (reference sequence). CDR3 DNA: TGTGCCTGGAGCGCCCTAAGATACACTGAAGCTTTCTTT. Translation gives CAWSALRYTEAFF.

This clone has more than one count but fewer than ten. The J gene is TRBJ1-1, the V gene TRBV7-9; 8 positions match TRBD1. Germline CDR1 reads SEHNR; CDR2 reads FQNEAQ (reference sequence). V lost 3 bases, J lost 2 bases, and 11 bases stayed unmatched. The CDR3 runs 17 residues. CDR3 in DNA: TGTGCCAGCAGCTTCCGGGGCAGGGGGCCGACTAACACTGAAGCTTTCTTT. Translating gives CASSFRGRGPTNTEAFF.

The chain joins TRBV5-6 to TRBJ1-4, with D maybe TRBD1 (5 bases). The CDR3 is 13 residues long. CDR1 and CDR2 from the germline V gene are SGHDT and YYEEEE. Trimming left V 3 bases short and J 8 bases short, with 11 bases between. Here the CDR3 reads CASSWGGDEKLFF. CDR3 nucleotide sequence: TGTGCCAGCAGCTGGGGGGGGGACGAAAAACTGTTTTTT.

This chain links TRBV5-1 with TRBJ2-1, with 10 bases aligning to TRBD2. Trimming removed 7 bases from V and 7 bases from J; junction bases left unmatched: 11. Germline assignment: CDR1 SGHRS and CDR2 YFSETQ. The CDR3 contains 15 residues. CDR3 loop: CASCPAGGPQNEQFF. The DNA for the CDR3 is TGCGCCAGCTGCCCAGCGGGAGGGCCTCAGAATGAGCAGTTCTTC.

V usage is TRBV5-4 and J usage is TRBJ2-7; maybe TRBD1 (6 bases). V lost 3 bases and J lost 4, with 14 bases in between. In germline, CDR1 is SGHNT, CDR2 YYREEE (reference sequence). The CDR3 is 14 residues long. The CDR3 sequence is CASSSGQLGYEQYF. The DNA of the CDR3 is TGTGCCAGCAGCTCTGGACAGTTGGGATACGAGCAGTACTTC.

This clone showed up just once. The chain employs TRBV10-1 and TRBJ2-7, with D perhaps matching TRBD2 (5 bases). The V end lost 2 bases, the J end lost 2 bases, and 10 bases lay between the germline ends. Germline V CDR1 and CDR2: WNHNN, SYGVQD (reference sequence). CDR3 length: 14 amino acids. CDR3 sequence: CASSELSVPYEQYV. The CDR3 nucleotides read TGCGCCAGCAGTGAGCTTAGCGTCCCCTACGAGCAGTACGTC.

This sequence joins TRBV5-6 and TRBJ1-1; D is undetermined. This CDR3 has 14 amino acids. Trimming shortened V by 0 bases and J by 7 bases, and 13 bases separated the two germline ends. The germline CDR1 and CDR2 sequences are SGHDT and YYEEEE. This CDR3 is CASSLVWGDGEAFF. Written as DNA, the CDR3 is TGTGCCAGCAGCTTGGTTTGGGGAGACGGTGAAGCTTTCTTT.

This chain uses TRBV4-1 with TRBJ2-1; D gene uncertain. CDR1 is MGHRA and CDR2 is YSYEKL in the germline V gene. V lost 0 bases to trimming and J lost 8 bases, with 14 bases between them. This CDR3 is built from 15 residues. The CDR3 sequence is CASSQETSTSDEQFF. The CDR3 DNA follows: TGCGCCAGCAGCCAAGAAACGTCAACATCCGATGAGCAGTTCTTC.

The chain uses TRBV5-1 and TRBJ2-7; 8 bases are a match to TRBD1. This CDR3 is 15 amino acids long. V shed 0 bases, J shed 2 bases, and the junction held 4 bases outside the gene matches. From germline, CDR1 is SGHRS and CDR2 YFSETQ. The CDR3 loop reads CASSLEQGVAYEQYF. DNA for the CDR3: TGCGCCAGCAGCTTGGAACAGGGGGTGGCCTACGAGCAGTACTTC.

V is TRBV6-1 and J is TRBJ2-3, with D possibly TRBD2 on 7 matching bases. The V and J ends lost 2 bases and 3 bases respectively, with 12 bases between them. The length of the CDR3 is 15 residues. The germline V gene has CDR1 MNHNS and CDR2 SASEGT. CDR3 protein: CASSEPGGLTDTQYF. In nucleotides, the CDR3 is TGTGCCAGCAGTGAACCGGGGGGCCTAACAGATACGCAGTATTTT.

J is TRBJ1-1 and V is TRBV4-1; D perhaps matches TRBD1 (5 bases). The CDR3 covers 14 residues. CDR1 MGHRA and CDR2 YSYEKL come from the germline V gene. V was shortened by 1 base and J by 6 bases, with 12 bases between the two germline ends. CDR3 nucleotides: TGCGCCAGCAGCCAAGCAGGGATTTTGGCTGAAGCTTTCTTT. This sequence encodes CASSQAGILAEAFF.

The chain has TRBV5-6 and TRBJ1-2, with no clear D. Germline CDR1 SGHDT, CDR2 YYEEEE. Between the trimmed V and J ends, which lost 2 bases and 4 bases, there was a span of 6 bases. The CDR3 loop spans 12 amino acids. This CDR3 is CASSLRVYGYTF. CDR3 nucleotides: TGTGCCAGCAGCTTAAGAGTCTATGGCTACACCTTC.

This clone was seen a few times. The J gene is TRBJ2-7, the V gene TRBV5-6; TRBD2 agrees at 7 bases. Germline V gene sequence: CDR1 SGHDT, CDR2 YYEEEE. The junction had 3 bases not matched to a gene; V was cut back by 0 bases and J by 0 bases. The CDR3 runs to 15 residues. The CDR3 DNA reads as TGTGCCAGCAGCTTGGTACGGGACTACTCCTACGAGCAGTACGTC. It is translated as CASSLVRDYSYEQYV.

This chain uses TRBV28 with TRBJ2-3; TRBD1 agrees at 10 bases. J lost 3 bases, V lost 5 bases, and 5 bases had no gene match. The CDR3 sequence is 15 residues long. Germline loops: CDR1 MDHEN, CDR2 SYDVKM. The CDR3 nucleotides read TGTGCCAGCAGTACAACGGACAGGGGGACAGATACGCAGTATTTT. Amino acid sequence: CASSTTDRGTDTQYF. The whole variable domain, remainder taken from reference TRBV28 and TRBJ2-3, is DVKVTQSSRYLVKRTGEKVFLECVQDMDHENMFWYRQDPGLGLRLIYFSYDVKMKEKGDIPEGYSVSREKKERFSLILESASTNQTSMYLCASSTTDRGTDTQYFGPGTRLTVL.

The rearrangement links TRBV2 to TRBJ2-1; perhaps TRBD1 as D (5 bases). The CDR3 loop spans 18 amino acids. V lost 3 bases and J lost 4, with 22 bases in between. In germline, CDR1 is SNHLY, CDR2 FYNNEI. The CDR3 sequence: CASSDPDKEVTSYNEQFF. CDR3 nucleotide sequence: TGTGCCAGCAGTGACCCGGACAAAGAGGTGACCTCTTACAATGAGCAGTTCTTC. Based on the CDR3 plus reference TRBV2 and TRBJ2-1, the full variable domain is EPEVTQTPSHQVTQMGQEVILRCVPISNHLYFYWYRQILGQKVEFLVSFYNNEISEKSEIFDDQFSVERPDGSNFTLKIRSTKLEDSAMYFCASSDPDKEVTSYNEQFFGPGTRLTVL.

V usage is TRBV9 and J usage is TRBJ1-1, with a possible D match to TRBD1 (5 bases). The CDR3 extends over 14 amino acids. V shed 2 bases and J shed 0 bases, with 8 bases lying between them. Germline CDR1 and CDR2: SGDLS and YYNGEE. The CDR3 reads CASSVVQVNTEAFF. The CDR3 DNA follows: TGTGCCAGCAGCGTTGTACAGGTGAACACTGAAGCTTTCTTT.

The chain uses TRBV11-2 and TRBJ1-1; a weak D match, TRBD1 (6 bases). The V gene lost 2 bases and the J gene lost 4 bases, with 8 bases spanning the gap. Germline lookup yields CDR1 SGHAT and CDR2 FQNNGV. The CDR3 length is 13 residues. CDR3 coding DNA: TGTGCCAGCAGCTTAACAGGGATCACTGAAGCTTTCTTT. Residues: CASSLTGITEAFF.

This clone was seen a single time. V gene TRBV4-1 combines with J gene TRBJ2-7, with D maybe TRBD2 (5 bases). This CDR3 is 15 amino acids long. CDR1 and CDR2 (germline): MGHRA, YSYEKL. Trimming took off 4 bases at V and 2 bases at J, with 15 bases between the two ends. CDR3 in DNA: TGCGCCAGCAGCCCTAGCTCGAGCGGAACCTACGAGCAGTACTTC. Translated: CASSPSSSGTYEQYF.

This rearrangement joins TRBV7-8 to TRBJ2-4; D might be TRBD2 (5 bases). V was trimmed by 1 base and J by 5 bases, leaving 9 bases between them. The germline V gene encodes CDR1 SGHVS and CDR2 FQNEAQ. The CDR3 is made up of 14 amino acids. CDR3 DNA: TGTGCCAGCAGCTTAGTTCCTAGCCAAAACATTCAGTACTTC. Protein sequence: CASSLVPSQNIQYF.

The V and J genes are TRBV2 and TRBJ2-5, with 9 bases matching TRBD2. The CDR3 covers 16 residues. V dropped 7 bases and J dropped 4; count of bases not matched to a gene: 13. Germline-derived CDR1 and CDR2 are SNHLY and FYNNEI. The CDR3 DNA follows: TGTGCCAGCACCAAAGACGGGACTAGCCAGACAGAGACCCAGTACTTC. Protein product: CASTKDGTSQTETQYF. Based on the CDR3 plus reference TRBV2 and TRBJ2-5, the full variable domain is EPEVTQTPSHQVTQMGQEVILRCVPISNHLYFYWYRQILGQKVEFLVSFYNNEISEKSEIFDDQFSVERPDGSNFTLKIRSTKLEDSAMYFCASTKDGTSQTETQYFGPGTRLLVL.

The genes are TRBV4-2 and TRBJ2-1; 12 positions match TRBD2. The trim removed 0 bases at V and 8 bases at J, leaving 2 bases unmatched. CDR1 is LGHNA and CDR2 is YNFKEQ in the germline V gene. The length of the CDR3 is 15 residues. CDR3 sequence: CASSQETSGRYEQFF. CDR3 bases: TGTGCCAGCAGCCAAGAAACTAGCGGGAGGTATGAGCAGTTCTTC.

The CDR3 sequence: CASREQGRNEKLFF. CDR3 nucleotides: TGTGCCAGCAGAGAACAGGGCAGGAATGAAAAACTGTTTTTT. The chain employs TRBV6-5 and TRBJ1-4; TRBD1 might be the D (6 bases). Germline lookup yields CDR1 MNHEY and CDR2 SVGAGI. V lost 6 bases and J 5 bases, leaving 13 bases between the germline ends. The CDR3 is 14 amino acids.

The CDR3 region has the DNA TGCGCCAGCAGCCGGAACAGGAGGAACACTGAAGCTTTCTTT. Its protein is CASSRNRRNTEAFF. The genes are TRBV4-3 and TRBJ1-1; possibly TRBD1 for D (5 bases). The CDR3 totals 14 residues. Trimming cost V 4 bases and J 1 base, with 10 bases left between them. CDR1 LGHNA and CDR2 YSLEER come from the germline V gene.